Shown below are 18 T cell receptor beta chains from a single sample sequenced in a study of shared T cell receptors in the human thymus. Sequenced by immunoSEQ multiplex PCR; TCRdb stores in-frame clones only, minus some. Of 550,000 to 800,000 clones in the sample, over 75% were seen once. These data are also associated with another study on human thymus T cells.

Sequenced input: thymocytes. Every receptor here comes from a girl in the first two years of life with a congenital heart defect.

This clone was counted between two and nine times. CDR3 loop: CASSILQGQGNSPLHF. CDR3 sequence (DNA): TGTGCCAGTAGTATACTTCAGGGACAGGGGAATTCACCCCTCCACTTT. The rearrangement links TRBV19 to TRBJ1-6; TRBD1 agrees at 10 bases. CDR1 LNHDA and CDR2 SQIVND come from the germline V gene (reference sequence). With 2 bases clipped from V and 7 bases from J, the junction kept 5 bases outside the gene matches. The length of the CDR3 is 16 residues. Full variable domain (outside the CDR3, taken from reference TRBV19 and TRBJ1-6): DGGITQSPKYLFRKEGQNVTLSCEQNLNHDAMYWYRQDPGQGLRLIYYSQIVNDFQKGDIAEGYSVSREKKESFPLTVTSAQKNPTAFYLCASSILQGQGNSPLHFGNGTRLTVT.

This chain connects TRBV27 to TRBJ2-2; 11 bases align to TRBD2. The CDR3 covers 15 residues. With 8 bases clipped from V and 3 bases from J, the junction kept 5 bases outside the gene matches. Germline values: CDR1 MNHEY, CDR2 SMNVEV (reference sequence). The CDR3 sequence is CASVRLAGYTGELFF. The DNA of the CDR3 is TGTGCCAGCGTCCGACTAGCGGGGTACACCGGGGAGCTGTTTTTT.

V gene TRBV6-1 combines with J gene TRBJ1-2; D is undetermined. CDR3 length: 14 amino acids. The ends were cut back, 8 bases at V and 4 bases at J, with 17 bases in the middle. Germline loops: CDR1 MNHNS, CDR2 SASEGT. As DNA, the CDR3 is TGTGCCAGCTACACCCTCATCGGACTCTATGGCTACACCTTC. Amino acid sequence: CASYTLIGLYGYTF.

This chain uses TRBV19 with TRBJ1-5, with 7 nucleotides matching TRBD1. CDR3 length: 13 amino acids. V lost 8 bases to trimming and J lost 4 bases; unmatched junction nucleotides: 5. CDR1 and CDR2 (germline): LNHDA, SQIVND (reference sequence). The CDR3 DNA reads TGTGCCAGTTCGACAGGGTATAATCAGCCCCAGCATTTT. Translating it yields CASSTGYNQPQHF.

This clone showed up just once. V is TRBV7-9 and J is TRBJ2-7; unclear D gene. Trimming cost V 1 base and J 0 bases, with 10 bases left between them. CDR3 length: 15 residues. Germline V lookup: CDR1 SEHNR, CDR2 FQNEAQ (reference sequence). The CDR3 DNA reads TGTGCCAGCAGCTTAGAGGAGTGCAGCTCCTACGAGCAGTACTTC. Residues: CASSLEECSSYEQYF.

This chain links TRBV7-7 with TRBJ2-2; TRBD2 might be the D (6 bases). Germline V gene data show CDR1 as SSHAT and CDR2 as FNYEAQ (reference sequence). The V end lost 5 bases, the J end lost 5 bases, and 27 bases lay between the germline ends. CDR3 length: 19 amino acids. The CDR3 here is CASSAASQSSGVHTGELFF. The CDR3 DNA is TGTGCCAGCAGCGCCGCGTCGCAGTCGTCGGGGGTACATACCGGGGAGCTGTTTTTT.

The chain links TRBV14 to TRBJ2-7, with TRBD1 matching over 8 bases. Germline V lookup: CDR1 SGHDN, CDR2 FVKESK. After removal of 3 bases from V and 4 bases from J, the junction contained 5 bases not matched to a gene. The CDR3 has 14 amino acids. The CDR3 bases are TGTGCCAGCAGCCATTTCGACAGGGGTTACGAGCAGTACTTC. Translating gives CASSHFDRGYEQYF.

V is TRBV10-2 and J is TRBJ1-1; TRBD1 matches 8 bases. CDR1 is WSHSY, CDR2 SAAADI, per germline. V was pared by 6 bases and J by 2 bases, with 5 bases of the junction left unmatched. The CDR3 covers 14 residues. This CDR3 reads CASRGQGTNTEAFF. For the CDR3, the DNA is TGCGCCAGCAGAGGACAGGGAACAAACACTGAAGCTTTCTTT.

This sequence joins TRBV18 and TRBJ2-3; the match to TRBD2 covers 13 bases. Per germline, CDR1 KGHSH and CDR2 LQKENI. The V gene end was trimmed by 3 bases and the J gene end by 3 bases; junction bases not matched to a gene: 3. This CDR3 comprises 16 residues. The CDR3 loop reads CASSPLTSGGTDTQYF. CDR3 sequence (DNA): TGTGCCAGCTCACCCCTGACTAGCGGGGGGACAGATACGCAGTATTTT.

CDR3 sequence (DNA): TGTGCCAGCAGCCCTACGACCCTAGGACTAGCGGGGGGACGAGATACGCAGTATTTT. It yields the protein CASSPTTLGLAGGRDTQYF. The gene calls are TRBV7-2 and TRBJ2-3, with TRBD2 matching over 14 bases. Losses at the gene ends were 5 bases for V and 5 bases for J; bases not matched to a gene: 15. CDR1 is SGHTA, CDR2 FQGNSA, per germline. CDR3 size: 19 residues.

The table lists this clone with a count of one. The chain combines TRBV4-1 with TRBJ1-1; no reliable D call. The CDR3 length is 15 residues. Trimming took 3 bases from V and 0 from J, leaving 11 bases between them. Germline V lookup: CDR1 MGHRA, CDR2 YSYEKL. CDR3 sequence (DNA): TGCGCCAGCAGCCACCTGGGAGAGATGAACACTGAAGCTTTCTTT. Protein sequence: CASSHLGEMNTEAFF.

In DNA form, the CDR3 reads TGTGCCAGCAGCCCGCACAGGGTCTCTAGCAATCAGCCCCAGCATTTT. Its translation is CASSPHRVSSNQPQHF. This sequence joins TRBV7-2 and TRBJ1-5; D possibly corresponds to TRBD1 (6 bases). This CDR3 is 16 amino acids long. Trimming shortened V by 5 bases and J by 0 bases, and 14 bases separated the two germline ends. In germline, CDR1 is SGHTA, CDR2 FQGNSA.

This clone was detected only a few times. This chain uses TRBV2 with TRBJ2-3; 8 positions match TRBD2. The germline CDR1 and CDR2 sequences are SNHLY and FYNNEI. The V and J ends lost 6 bases and 5 bases, in that order; junction bases with no gene match: 13. The CDR3 sequence is 16 residues long. CDR3 sequence (DNA): TGTGCCAGCAGAGACGTGGGACTAGATGCTGGAGATACGCAGTATTTT. Translating gives CASRDVGLDAGDTQYF.

This clone came up a few times. This chain links TRBV10-2 with TRBJ2-7, with 7 positions matching TRBD1. In germline, CDR1 is WSHSY, CDR2 SAAADI. With 4 bases clipped from V and 2 bases from J, the junction kept 2 bases outside the gene matches. CDR3 length: 13 amino acids. The CDR3 nucleotides read TGCGCCAGCAGTGGGACAGGTACCTACGAGCAGTACTTC. Translation: CASSGTGTYEQYF.

The CDR3 sequence is CAWMASRYNEQFF. CDR3 DNA: TGTGCCTGGATGGCTAGCAGATACAATGAGCAGTTCTTC. The genes are TRBV30 and TRBJ2-1; perhaps TRBD2 as D (5 bases). This CDR3 has 13 residues. Per the germline V gene, CDR1 is GTSNPN and CDR2 is SVGIG (reference sequence). Trimming stripped 4 bases from V and 4 bases from J, with 11 bases between.

This clone was seen a single time. The rearrangement joins TRBV7-6 to TRBJ1-4; D not certain. Germline V gene sequence: CDR1 SGHVS, CDR2 FNYEAQ. This CDR3 region has 14 residues. Trimming shortened V by 5 bases and J by 4 bases, and 11 bases separated the two germline ends. The CDR3 protein is CASSPLQYNEKLFF. CDR3 DNA sequence: TGTGCCAGCAGCCCCCTTCAGTATAATGAAAAACTGTTTTTT.

The rearrangement uses TRBV4-2 and TRBJ2-3; 9 bases agree with TRBD1. This CDR3 spans 18 amino acids. Germline values: CDR1 LGHNA, CDR2 YNFKEQ. Trimming cost V 0 bases and J 1 base; bases outside gene matches: 8. The CDR3 sequence is CASSQESGDRVGTDTQYF. The CDR3 DNA reads TGTGCCAGCAGCCAAGAATCGGGGGACAGGGTGGGCACAGATACGCAGTATTTT.

Here the CDR3 reads CASSLGGSSTDTQYF. DNA for the CDR3: TGTGCCAGCAGTTTGGGGGGGTCGAGCACAGATACGCAGTATTTT. J is TRBJ2-3 and V is TRBV27; 7 bases map to TRBD2. Trimming took 3 bases from V and 0 from J; bases not matched to a gene: 3. The CDR3 consists of 15 residues. Germline loops: CDR1 MNHEY, CDR2 SMNVEV (reference sequence).